These 10 T cell receptor beta chains originate from one sample sequenced in a study of T cell changes during pregnancy in multiple sclerosis. Clones were sequenced by immunoSEQ multiplex PCR, and TCRdb holds only the in-frame ones, with some missing. This table holds about 40,000 clones, more than 85% found once. The input for sequencing was CD4+ T cells from peripheral blood mononuclear cells, taken in the second trimester of pregnancy. These receptors came from a female donor in good health, enrolled as a control in a pregnancy study.

V and J are TRBV4-1 and TRBJ2-5; TRBD2 is a possible D gene (5 bases). Germline V gene sequence: CDR1 MGHRA, CDR2 YSYEKL. This CDR3 contains 14 residues. V was cut by 1 base and J by 5 bases, with 11 bases left in between. DNA for the CDR3: TGCGCCAGCAGCCAAGGAACTAGTAGTGAGACCCAGTACTTC. It is translated as CASSQGTSSETQYF.

This chain connects TRBV4-3 to TRBJ2-3; the D gene is possibly TRBD2 (5 bases). The germline CDR1 and CDR2 sequences are LGHNA and YSLEER. Trimming shortened V by 4 bases and J by 6 bases, and 14 bases separated the two germline ends. This CDR3 has 14 amino acids. Here the CDR3 reads CASSPRPGVDTQYF. CDR3 in DNA: TGCGCCAGCAGCCCCAGACCCGGGGTCGATACGCAGTATTTT.

The V gene is TRBV6-5, the J gene TRBJ1-5, with D possibly matching TRBD1 (5 bases). Trimming left V 2 bases short and J 0 bases short, with 11 bases between. Germline V gives CDR1 MNHEY, CDR2 SVGAGI. This CDR3 contains 16 residues. This CDR3 reads CASSYGGVHSNQPQHF. CDR3 DNA: TGTGCCAGCAGTTACGGGGGGGTTCATAGCAATCAGCCCCAGCATTTT.

This rearrangement joins TRBV27 to TRBJ2-2; 10 nucleotides agree with TRBD1. The CDR3 is 14 amino acids. Germline lookup yields CDR1 MNHEY and CDR2 SMNVEV (reference sequence). The V and J ends lost 6 bases and 4 bases, in that order; junction bases with no gene match: 2. The chain's CDR3 is CASSRTGGTGELFF. CDR3 DNA: TGTGCCAGCAGCCGGACAGGGGGCACCGGGGAGCTGTTTTTT.

This clone was seen once. The chain joins TRBV5-5 to TRBJ2-1, with 10 bases identical to TRBD2. The junction had 11 bases not matched to a gene; V was cut back by 2 bases and J by 15 bases. In germline, CDR1 is SGHKS, CDR2 YYEKEE (reference sequence). This CDR3 has 14 amino acids. The CDR3 protein is CASSLGLAGEARFF. The CDR3 DNA sequence: TGTGCCAGCAGCTTAGGGCTAGCGGGGGAAGCCCGGTTCTTC.

V and J are TRBV30 and TRBJ1-2; the D is unclear. Trimming cost V 5 bases and J 0 bases, with 7 bases left between them. Germline assignment: CDR1 GTSNPN and CDR2 SVGIG (reference sequence). There are 12 residues in the CDR3. This CDR3 is CAWGGSNYGYTF. CDR3 DNA sequence: TGTGCCTGGGGAGGGTCTAACTATGGCTACACCTTC.

The rearrangement uses TRBV13 and TRBJ2-1; D may be TRBD1 (6 bases). The CDR3 totals 12 residues. Germline CDR1 and CDR2: PRHDT and FYEKMQ (reference sequence). Trimming left V 8 bases short and J 6 bases short, with 11 bases between. The CDR3 sequence is CASRGQSNEQFF. The CDR3 DNA follows: TGTGCCAGCCGGGGACAATCCAATGAGCAGTTCTTC.

The chain has TRBV18 and TRBJ1-2; unclear D gene. The germline V gene has CDR1 KGHSH and CDR2 LQKENI. The CDR3 runs 18 residues. Trimming pared 6 bases from V and 1 base from J, leaving 24 bases between. The CDR3 spells CASSAPGTRSLVNYGYTF. The CDR3 DNA sequence: TGTGCCAGCTCGGCACCAGGAACGCGCAGTTTGGTTAACTATGGCTACACCTTC.

The genes are TRBV2 and TRBJ2-7; TRBD1 matches at 7 bases. The CDR3 is made up of 13 amino acids. Germline-derived CDR1 and CDR2 are SNHLY and FYNNEI. The ends lost 9 bases at V and 2 bases at J; junction bases unmatched: 7. The CDR3 spells CARGGGQTYEQYF. The CDR3 nucleotides are TGTGCCAGGGGTGGGGGACAGACCTACGAGCAGTACTTC.

J is TRBJ1-2 and V is TRBV27; 10 bases map to TRBD1. V trimming: 6 bases; J trimming: 7 bases; junction bases outside the gene matches: 8. The CDR3 spans 14 residues. The germline CDR1 and CDR2 sequences are MNHEY and SMNVEV (reference sequence). CDR3 DNA: TGTGCCAGCAGCCCCAGACAGGGGGCAGTTGGCTACACCTTC. This codes for CASSPRQGAVGYTF.